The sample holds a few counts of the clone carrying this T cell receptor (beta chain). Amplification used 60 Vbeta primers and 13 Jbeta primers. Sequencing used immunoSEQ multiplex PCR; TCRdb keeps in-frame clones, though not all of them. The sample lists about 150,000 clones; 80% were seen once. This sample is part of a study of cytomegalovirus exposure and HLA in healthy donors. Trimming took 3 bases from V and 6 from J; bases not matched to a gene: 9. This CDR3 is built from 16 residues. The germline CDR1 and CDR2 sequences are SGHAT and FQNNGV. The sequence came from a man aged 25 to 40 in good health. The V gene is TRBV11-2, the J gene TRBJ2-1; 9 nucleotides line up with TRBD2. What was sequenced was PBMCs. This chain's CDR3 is CASSLGGSGSGNEQFF. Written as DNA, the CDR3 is TGTGCCAGCAGCTTGGGGGGTAGCGGGAGCGGCAATGAGCAGTTCTTC.